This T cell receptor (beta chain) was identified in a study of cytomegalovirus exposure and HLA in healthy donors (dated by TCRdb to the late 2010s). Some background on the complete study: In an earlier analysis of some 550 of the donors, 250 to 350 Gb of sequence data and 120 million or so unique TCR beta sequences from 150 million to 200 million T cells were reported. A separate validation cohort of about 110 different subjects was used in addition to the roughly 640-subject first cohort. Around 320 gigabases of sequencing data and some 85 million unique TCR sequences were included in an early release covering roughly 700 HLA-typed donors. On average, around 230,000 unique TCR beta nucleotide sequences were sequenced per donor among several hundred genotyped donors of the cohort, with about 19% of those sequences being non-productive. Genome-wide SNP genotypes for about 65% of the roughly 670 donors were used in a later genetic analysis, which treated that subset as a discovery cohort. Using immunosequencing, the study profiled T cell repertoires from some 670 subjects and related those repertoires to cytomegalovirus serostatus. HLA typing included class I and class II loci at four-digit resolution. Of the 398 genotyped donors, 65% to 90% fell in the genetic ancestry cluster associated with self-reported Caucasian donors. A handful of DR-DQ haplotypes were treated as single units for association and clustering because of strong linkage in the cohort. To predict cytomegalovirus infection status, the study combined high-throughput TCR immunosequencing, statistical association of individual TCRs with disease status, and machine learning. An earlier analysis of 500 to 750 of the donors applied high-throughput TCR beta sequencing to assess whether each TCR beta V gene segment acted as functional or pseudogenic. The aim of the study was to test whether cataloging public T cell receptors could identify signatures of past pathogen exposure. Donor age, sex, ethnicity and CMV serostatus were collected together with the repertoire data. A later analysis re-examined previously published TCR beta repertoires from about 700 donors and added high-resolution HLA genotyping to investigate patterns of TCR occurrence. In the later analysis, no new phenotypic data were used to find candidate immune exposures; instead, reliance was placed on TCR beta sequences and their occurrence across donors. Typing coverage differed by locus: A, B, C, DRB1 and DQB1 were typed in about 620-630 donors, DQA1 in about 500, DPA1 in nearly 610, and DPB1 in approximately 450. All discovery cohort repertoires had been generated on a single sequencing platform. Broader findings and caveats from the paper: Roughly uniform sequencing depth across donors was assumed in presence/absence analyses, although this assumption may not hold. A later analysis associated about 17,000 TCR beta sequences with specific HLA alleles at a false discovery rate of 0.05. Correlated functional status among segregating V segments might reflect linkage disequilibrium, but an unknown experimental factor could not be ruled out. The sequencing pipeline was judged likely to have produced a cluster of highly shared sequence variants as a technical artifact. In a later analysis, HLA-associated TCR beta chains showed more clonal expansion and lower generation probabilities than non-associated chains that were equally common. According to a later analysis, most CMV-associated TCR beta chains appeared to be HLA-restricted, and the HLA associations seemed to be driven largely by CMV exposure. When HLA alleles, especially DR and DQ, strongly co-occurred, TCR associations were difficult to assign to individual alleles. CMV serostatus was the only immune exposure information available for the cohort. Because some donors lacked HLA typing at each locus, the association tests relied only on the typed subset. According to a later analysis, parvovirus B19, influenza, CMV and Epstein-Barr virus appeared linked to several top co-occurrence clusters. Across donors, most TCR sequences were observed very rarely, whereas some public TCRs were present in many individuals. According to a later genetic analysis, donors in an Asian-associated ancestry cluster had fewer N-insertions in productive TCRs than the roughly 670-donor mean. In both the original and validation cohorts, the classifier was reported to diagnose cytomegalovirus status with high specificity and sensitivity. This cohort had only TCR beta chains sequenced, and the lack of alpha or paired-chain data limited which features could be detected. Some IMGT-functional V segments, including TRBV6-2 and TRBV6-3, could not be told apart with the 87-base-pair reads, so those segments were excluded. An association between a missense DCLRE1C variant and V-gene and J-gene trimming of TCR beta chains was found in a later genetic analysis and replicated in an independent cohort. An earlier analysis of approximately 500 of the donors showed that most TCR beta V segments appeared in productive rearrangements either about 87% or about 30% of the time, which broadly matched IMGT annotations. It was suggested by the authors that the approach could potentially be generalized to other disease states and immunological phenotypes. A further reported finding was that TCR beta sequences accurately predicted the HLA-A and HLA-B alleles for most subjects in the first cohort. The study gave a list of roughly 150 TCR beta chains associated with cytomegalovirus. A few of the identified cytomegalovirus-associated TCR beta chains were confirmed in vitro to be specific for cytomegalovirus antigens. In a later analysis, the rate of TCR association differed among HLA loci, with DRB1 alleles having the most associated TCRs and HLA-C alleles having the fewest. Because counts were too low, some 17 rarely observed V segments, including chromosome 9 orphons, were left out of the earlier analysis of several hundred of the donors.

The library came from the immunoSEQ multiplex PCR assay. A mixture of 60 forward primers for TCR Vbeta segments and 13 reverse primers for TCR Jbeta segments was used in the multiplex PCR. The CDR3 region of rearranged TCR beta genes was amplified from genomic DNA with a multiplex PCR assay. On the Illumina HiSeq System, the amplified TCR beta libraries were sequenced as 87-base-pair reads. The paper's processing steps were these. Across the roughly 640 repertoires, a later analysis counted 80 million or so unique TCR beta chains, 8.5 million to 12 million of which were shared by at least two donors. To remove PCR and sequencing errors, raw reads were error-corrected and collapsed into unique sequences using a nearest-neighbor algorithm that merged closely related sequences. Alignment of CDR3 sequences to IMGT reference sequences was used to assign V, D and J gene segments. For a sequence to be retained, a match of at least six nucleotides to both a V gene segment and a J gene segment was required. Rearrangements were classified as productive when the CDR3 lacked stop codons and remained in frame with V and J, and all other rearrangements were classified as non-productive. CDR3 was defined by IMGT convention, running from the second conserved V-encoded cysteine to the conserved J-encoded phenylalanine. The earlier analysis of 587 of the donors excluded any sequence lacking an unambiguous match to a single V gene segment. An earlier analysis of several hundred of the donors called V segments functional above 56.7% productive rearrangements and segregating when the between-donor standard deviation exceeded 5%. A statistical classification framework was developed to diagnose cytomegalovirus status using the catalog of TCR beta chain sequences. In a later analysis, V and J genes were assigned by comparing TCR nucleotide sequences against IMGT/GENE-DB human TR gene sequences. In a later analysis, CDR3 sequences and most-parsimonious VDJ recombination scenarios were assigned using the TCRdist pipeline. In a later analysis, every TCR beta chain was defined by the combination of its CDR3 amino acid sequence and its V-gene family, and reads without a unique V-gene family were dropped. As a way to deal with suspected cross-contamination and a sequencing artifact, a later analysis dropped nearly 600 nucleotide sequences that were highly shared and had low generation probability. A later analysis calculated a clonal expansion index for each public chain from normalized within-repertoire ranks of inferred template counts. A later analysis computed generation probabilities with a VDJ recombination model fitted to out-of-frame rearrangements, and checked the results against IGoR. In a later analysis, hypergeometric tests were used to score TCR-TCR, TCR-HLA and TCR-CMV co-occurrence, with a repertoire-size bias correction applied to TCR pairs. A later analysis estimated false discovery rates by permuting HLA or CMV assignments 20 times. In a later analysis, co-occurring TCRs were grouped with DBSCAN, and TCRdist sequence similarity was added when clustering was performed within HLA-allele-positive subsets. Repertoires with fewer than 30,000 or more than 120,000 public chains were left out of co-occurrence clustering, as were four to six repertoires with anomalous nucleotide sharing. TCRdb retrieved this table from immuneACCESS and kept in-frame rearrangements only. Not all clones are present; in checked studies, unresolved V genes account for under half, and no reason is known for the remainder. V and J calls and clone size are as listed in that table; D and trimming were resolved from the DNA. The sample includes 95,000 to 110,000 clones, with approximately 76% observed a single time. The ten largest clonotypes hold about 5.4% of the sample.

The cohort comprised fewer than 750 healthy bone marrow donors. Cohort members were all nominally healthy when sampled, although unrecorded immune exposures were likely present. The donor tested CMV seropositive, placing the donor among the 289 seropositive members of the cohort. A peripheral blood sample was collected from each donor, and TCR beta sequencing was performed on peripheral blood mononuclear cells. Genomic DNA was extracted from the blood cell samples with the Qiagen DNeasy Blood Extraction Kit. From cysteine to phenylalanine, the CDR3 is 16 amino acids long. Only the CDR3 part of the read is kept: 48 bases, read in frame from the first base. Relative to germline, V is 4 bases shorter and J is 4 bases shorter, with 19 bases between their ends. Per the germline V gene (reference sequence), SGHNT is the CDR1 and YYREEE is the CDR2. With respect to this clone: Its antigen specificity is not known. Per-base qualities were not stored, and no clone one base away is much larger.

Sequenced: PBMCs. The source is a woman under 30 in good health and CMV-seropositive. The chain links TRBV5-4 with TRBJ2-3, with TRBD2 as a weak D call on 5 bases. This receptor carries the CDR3 CASSLLAGNVPDTQYF. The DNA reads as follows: TGTGCCAGCAGCCTACTTGCGGGTAACGTACCAGATACGCAGTATTTT.